The 9 T cell receptor beta chains reported below all come from one sample, sequenced in a study of blood T cell repertoires in COVID-19. Sequencing used immunoSEQ multiplex PCR; TCRdb keeps in-frame clones, though not all of them. The sample holds roughly 260,000 clones, 88% seen once. Material: peripheral blood. The receptors stem from a man aged 55 to 69 who had recovered from COVID-19.

V gene TRBV5-1 combines with J gene TRBJ2-1; TRBD1 agrees at 9 bases. With V trimmed by 5 bases and J by 1 base, 4 bases remained unmatched. Germline lookup yields CDR1 SGHRS and CDR2 YFSETQ. This CDR3 comprises 15 residues. This chain's CDR3 is CASRTQGASYNEQFF. The CDR3 DNA sequence: TGCGCCAGCAGAACACAGGGGGCTTCCTACAATGAGCAGTTCTTC.

The chain carries TRBV3-1 (or the pseudogene TRBV3-2) and TRBJ2-2; maybe TRBD2 (6 bases). Trimming shortened V by 4 bases and J by 6 bases, and 15 bases separated the two germline ends. The CDR3 covers 15 residues. Germline V gene sequence: CDR1 LGHDT, CDR2 YNNKEL (reference sequence). CDR3 sequence: CASSLGGPRSGELFF. DNA for the CDR3: TGTGCCAGCAGCCTGGGAGGTCCAAGGTCCGGGGAGCTGTTTTTT.

This chain uses TRBV10-1 with TRBJ2-7, with 7 bases matching TRBD1. J was trimmed by 5 bases and V by 4 bases; bases with no gene match: 11. CDR1 and CDR2 (germline): WNHNN, SYGVQD (reference sequence). CDR3 length equals 15 residues. Here the CDR3 DNA reads TGCGCCAGCAGTGTTTCGACAGGGAGCCTAAACGAGCAGTACTTC. Translation gives CASSVSTGSLNEQYF.

The chain joins TRBV6-5 to TRBJ2-5; perhaps TRBD2 as D (6 bases). The germline CDR1 and CDR2 sequences are MNHEY and SVGAGI. V was pared by 0 bases and J by 1 base, with 6 bases between. CDR3 length: 14 residues. CDR3 sequence (DNA): TGTGCCAGCAGTTACTCGGGGGGCCAAGAGACCCAGTACTTC. This codes for CASSYSGGQETQYF.

V is TRBV3-1 (or the pseudogene TRBV3-2) and J is TRBJ2-7, with 9 nucleotides matching TRBD1. Trimming took 4 bases from V and 2 from J; bases not matched to a gene: 6. CDR3 size: 15 residues. CDR1 LGHDT and CDR2 YNNKEL come from the germline V gene (reference sequence). The CDR3 region has the DNA TGTGCCAGCAGCCCCGACAGGGGGGGAACCTACGAGCAGTACTTC. This codes for CASSPDRGGTYEQYF.

This clone has just a few counts. The chain recombines TRBV6-1 with TRBJ1-2, with 8 positions matching TRBD1. J gave up 2 bases and V 2 bases, and 16 bases lay outside the gene matches. The CDR3 length is 19 residues. Germline CDR1 MNHNS, CDR2 SASEGT. In DNA, the CDR3 is TGTGCCAGCAGTGAAAGGAGGGTAGGCAGGGGGCGACCCAACTATGGCTACACCTTC. It is translated as CASSERRVGRGRPNYGYTF.

This sequence joins TRBV5-5 and TRBJ2-4; D perhaps matches TRBD1 (6 bases). The germline gives CDR1 SGHKS, CDR2 YYEKEE (reference sequence). The length of the CDR3 is 18 residues. Trimming removed 4 bases from V and 0 bases from J, with 20 bases in between. The CDR3 here is CASSRLGGQTLAKNIQYF. CDR3 nucleotides: TGTGCCAGCAGCCGGTTGGGCGGACAGACCTTAGCCAAAAACATTCAGTACTTC.

This rearrangement joins TRBV21-1 to TRBJ1-5. TRBV21-1 is a pseudogene. The CDR3 runs 18 residues. The CDR3, as DNA: TGTGCCAGCAGCAAACCTGGAGGGCAGACTTATAGCAATCAGCCCCAGCATTTT. Its protein product is CASSKPGGQTYSNQPQHF.

In its sample, this clone was seen a few times. V usage is TRBV24-1 and J usage is TRBJ2-2; TRBD1 agrees at 8 bases. In germline, CDR1 is KGHDR, CDR2 SFDVKD. The CDR3 is 16 amino acids. With V trimmed by 3 bases and J by 4 bases, 6 bases remained unmatched. The DNA of the CDR3 is TGTGCCACCAGTGATCCCGGACAGGGCGGCACCGGGGAGCTGTTTTTT. The encoded protein is CATSDPGQGGTGELFF.